The 13 T cell receptor beta chains below come from one sample, sequenced in a study of T cell repertoires in cytomegalovirus infection. Using its own MiXCR run on the reads, TCRdb lists one record per CDR3 protein. The repertoire has around 70,000 distinct CDR3 sequences, around 3.8% of them found once; the top ten carry 20% to 25%. Material: PBMCs. Every receptor here comes from a human donor in good health (CMV status not recorded). Some clones in this sample may be carry-over from other donors' samples.

In its sample, this clonotype was seen many times. The V call is TRBV7-8, the J call TRBJ2-7, with TRBD1 matching over 8 bases. V shed 4 bases and J 2 bases; nucleotides not matched to a gene: 4. Germline assignment: CDR1 SGHVS and CDR2 FQNEAQ. The CDR3 sequence is 14 residues long. The CDR3 reads CASSSQGATYEQYF. The CDR3 coding sequence is TGTGCCAGCAGCTCTCAGGGGGCAACCTACGAGCAGTACTTC.

This clonotype was recorded many times. The rearrangement links TRBV4-1 to TRBJ2-7; a possible D gene is TRBD2 (6 bases). Germline lookup yields CDR1 MGHRA and CDR2 YSYEKL. The CDR3 is 18 amino acids. Between the trimmed V and J ends, which lost 0 bases and 0 bases, there was a span of 18 bases. CDR3 sequence reads: CASSQDLLGAGSSYEQYF. The DNA of the CDR3 is TGCGCCAGCAGCCAAGACCTATTGGGTGCGGGGAGCTCCTACGAGCAGTACTTC.

This clonotype has ten or more counts. V is TRBV7-2 and J is TRBJ2-3, with 8 nucleotides matching TRBD2. There are 16 residues in the CDR3. CDR1 and CDR2 from the germline V gene are SGHTA and FQGNSA. V lost 1 base and J lost 6; bases outside the gene matches: 9. CDR3 sequence reads: CASSLGSGSPRDTQYF. As DNA, the CDR3 is TGTGCCAGCAGCTTAGGGAGCGGGAGCCCCAGGGATACGCAGTATTTT. The variable domain in full, completed from reference TRBV7-2 and TRBJ2-3, reads GAGVSQSPSNKVTEKGKDVELRCDPISGHTALYWYRQSLGQGLEFLIYFQGNSAPDKSGLPSDRFSAERTGGSVSTLTIQRTQQEDSAVYLCASSLGSGSPRDTQYFGPGTRLTVL.

In its sample, this clonotype was seen many times. The chain carries TRBV7-9 and TRBJ1-2; TRBD1 agrees at 8 bases. The CDR3 covers 14 residues. The V gene's germline CDR1 is SEHNR and CDR2 FQNEAQ (reference sequence). V lost 6 bases to trimming and J lost 5 bases; unmatched junction nucleotides: 8. CDR3 sequence reads: CASRNSRGQYGYTF. The DNA of the CDR3 is TGTGCCAGCAGAAACTCCAGGGGGCAATATGGCTACACCTTC.

Ten or more counts support this clonotype. The rearrangement uses TRBV28 and TRBJ2-1; D not resolved. Germline CDR1 reads MDHEN; CDR2 reads SYDVKM. V was clipped by 8 bases and J by 3 bases, with 11 bases between them. CDR3 size: 13 residues. DNA of the CDR3: TGTGCCAGCGGTTCACCGGTCTACAATGAGCAGTTCTTC. It codes for CASGSPVYNEQFF.

In this sample, this clonotype turned up many times. The V call is TRBV7-2, the J call TRBJ1-1, with 9 positions matching TRBD1. V gave up 7 bases and J gave up 6 bases; unmatched junction bases: 12. This CDR3 contains 15 residues. Germline V lookup: CDR1 SGHTA, CDR2 FQGNSA. CDR3 DNA: TGTGCCAGCACCCCAGACAGGGGGAATTATGCTGAAGCTTTCTTT. Its protein product is CASTPDRGNYAEAFF.

This clonotype was seen many times. V is TRBV28 and J is TRBJ2-7; 9 nucleotides align to TRBD2. The CDR3 spans 16 residues. Germline CDR1 and CDR2: MDHEN and SYDVKM. With V trimmed by 3 bases and J by 0 bases, 6 bases remained unmatched. The CDR3 sequence is CASSFLAGTVSYEQYF. The CDR3 DNA reads TGTGCCAGCAGTTTCCTAGCGGGAACGGTCTCCTACGAGCAGTACTTC.

This clonotype was found many times. The CDR3 spells CASSTLGAYEQYV. CDR3 nucleotide sequence: TGTGCCAGCAGCACACTAGGTGCCTACGAGCAGTACGTC. This chain connects TRBV7-2 to TRBJ2-7; maybe TRBD2 (5 bases). Trimming shortened V by 5 bases and J by 2 bases, and 10 bases separated the two germline ends. This CDR3 has 13 residues. Looked up from germline, CDR1 is SGHTA and CDR2 is FQGNSA.

This clonotype occurred many times. The chain has TRBV7-6 and TRBJ1-2; D is ambiguous. Looked up from germline, CDR1 is SGHVS and CDR2 is FNYEAQ. This CDR3 is 14 amino acids long. V lost 3 bases and J lost 5, with 13 bases in between. CDR3 bases: TGTGCCAGCAGCTTTGGTGTTGGAGATTATGGCTACACCTTC. This sequence encodes CASSFGVGDYGYTF. Looking up the rest from reference TRBV7-6 and TRBJ1-2 gives the full variable domain: GAGVSQSPRYKVTKRGQDVALRCDPISGHVSLYWYRQALGQGPEFLTYFNYEAQQDKSGLPNDRFSAERPEGSISTLTIQRTEQRDSAMYRCASSFGVGDYGYTFGSGTRLTVV.

For this clonotype: A single base separates this from a much larger clone, so it may be a read error. The chain employs TRBV6-1 and TRBJ2-3; D is perhaps TRBD2 (6 bases). CDR1 is MNHNS, CDR2 SASEGT, per germline. There are 14 residues in the CDR3. The V gene lost 4 bases and the J gene lost 6 bases, with 14 bases spanning the gap. The CDR3 sequence: CASSGRGTLDTQYF. The DNA for the CDR3 is TGTGCCAGCAGTGGGAGGGGCACATTGGATACGCAGTATTTT.

This clonotype was observed at least ten times. The CDR3 is CASNIGGRKMNTEAFF. The CDR3 DNA reads as TGTGCCAGCAACATTGGGGGCAGAAAGATGAACACTGAAGCTTTCTTT. This rearrangement joins TRBV7-2 to TRBJ1-1; possibly TRBD1 for D (6 bases). V lost 7 bases, J lost 0 bases, and 18 bases lay in between. This CDR3 region has 16 residues. Per the germline V gene, CDR1 is SGHTA and CDR2 is FQGNSA.

At least ten counts were recorded for this clonotype. This chain connects TRBV20-1 to TRBJ2-7, with unresolved D. There are 14 residues in the CDR3. V was clipped by 0 bases and J by 3 bases, with 12 bases between them. Germline CDR1 reads DFQATT; CDR2 reads SNEGSKA (reference sequence). CDR3 DNA sequence: TGCAGTGCTAGAGATGGGCGCGCCCGCTACGAGCAGTACTTC. Protein: CSARDGRARYEQYF.

This clonotype was found many times. The chain joins TRBV7-2 to TRBJ1-1, with D possibly matching TRBD1 (5 bases). CDR3 length: 13 amino acids. Trimming left V 6 bases short and J 4 bases short, with 12 bases between. The germline V gene encodes CDR1 SGHTA and CDR2 FQGNSA. CDR3 nucleotide sequence: TGTGCCAGCAGGGGATTTGGGGGCACTGAAGCTTTCTTT. Its protein is CASRGFGGTEAFF.